The 26 T cell receptor beta chains reported below all come from one sample, sequenced in a study of blood T cell repertoires in COVID-19. The assay was immunoSEQ multiplex PCR, and TCRdb's table has in-frame clones only and misses some. The sample carries 100,000 to 150,000 clones, roughly 80% recorded once. The sequenced material came from peripheral blood. Source of these receptors: a man at least 80 years old with COVID-19, enrolled during active disease.

This clone was detected a few times. This sequence joins TRBV6-6 and TRBJ1-3; perhaps TRBD1 as D (6 bases). V shed 4 bases and J shed 3 bases, with 13 bases lying between them. CDR1 is MNHNY and CDR2 is SVGAGI in the germline V gene (reference sequence). The CDR3 extends over 15 amino acids. CDR3 sequence (DNA): TGTGCCAGCAGTTCCCAGGGGAGCGTTGGAAACACCATATATTTT. Translating it yields CASSSQGSVGNTIYF.

DNA for the CDR3: TGTGCCAGCAGCGTCTACTACGAGCAGTACTTC. Translated: CASSVYYEQYF. The chain combines TRBV7-9 with TRBJ2-7; no definite D call. Trimming cost V 5 bases and J 3 bases, with 5 bases left between them. The CDR3 consists of 11 residues. Per germline, CDR1 SEHNR and CDR2 FQNEAQ (reference sequence).

The V gene is TRBV24-1, the J gene TRBJ2-3; possibly TRBD1 for D (5 bases). The length of the CDR3 is 17 residues. Germline V gene data show CDR1 as KGHDR and CDR2 as SFDVKD. V lost 3 bases and J 0 bases, leaving 15 bases between the germline ends. CDR3 DNA sequence: TGTGCCACCAGTGATATCCAACAGGCCCTCAGCACAGATACGCAGTATTTT. Protein sequence: CATSDIQQALSTDTQYF.

This sequence joins TRBV6-1 and TRBJ1-5; no reliable D call. With 2 bases removed from V and 2 bases from J, the gap between germline ends came to 7 bases. Germline assignment: CDR1 MNHNS and CDR2 SASEGT. CDR3 length equals 14 residues. In DNA, the CDR3 is TGTGCCAGCAGTGAAAGGAGGGGCAATCAGCCCCAGCATTTT. This encodes CASSERRGNQPQHF.

The CDR3 sequence: CASGNTVTGGYTF. The DNA for the CDR3 is TGTGCCAGCGGCAATACCGTGACAGGCGGCTACACCTTC. The chain combines TRBV27 with TRBJ1-2; D might be TRBD1 (6 bases). The germline V and J ends were trimmed by 8 bases and 8 bases, with 18 bases remaining between them. CDR3 size: 13 residues. The germline CDR1 and CDR2 sequences are MNHEY and SMNVEV (reference sequence).

This chain links TRBV20-1 with TRBJ2-1; TRBD2 agrees at 9 bases. The CDR3 has 11 residues. CDR1 is DFQATT and CDR2 is SNEGSKA in the germline V gene (reference sequence). V lost 6 bases and J lost 10; bases outside the gene matches: 4. The CDR3 loop reads CSAPGLAEQFF. The DNA for the CDR3 is TGCAGTGCCCCCGGACTAGCGGAGCAGTTCTTC.

This clone has a handful of counts. The V call is TRBV20-1, the J call TRBJ2-5; the D gene is possibly TRBD2 (6 bases). The germline V gene has CDR1 DFQATT and CDR2 SNEGSKA (reference sequence). V was pared by 7 bases and J by 4 bases, with 10 bases between. The CDR3 runs to 11 residues. CDR3 bases: TGCAGTGGGAAAGCGGGAGAGACCCAGTACTTC. It is translated as CSGKAGETQYF.

The V call is TRBV7-2, the J call TRBJ2-3; 8 bases line up with TRBD2. The CDR3 runs to 16 residues. Germline trimming cut 0 bases from V and 6 bases from J; bases unmatched to any gene: 8. Germline V gene data show CDR1 as SGHTA and CDR2 as FQGNSA. The CDR3 DNA is TGTGCCAGCAGCTTAGCGCCCCCGGGAGGGCCTGATACGCAGTATTTT. Its protein product is CASSLAPPGGPDTQYF.

A note on this clone: One base away lies a much larger clone, so this may be a sequencing read error. This chain connects TRBV2 to TRBJ1-1; tentative D call: TRBD1 (6 bases). Germline-derived CDR1 and CDR2 are SNHLY and FYNNEI. The V and J ends lost 5 bases and 1 base respectively, with 8 bases between them. The CDR3 extends over 13 amino acids. The DNA of the CDR3 is TGTGCCAGCAGTAAACAGGGGAACACTGAAGCTTTCTTT. This translates into CASSKQGNTEAFF.

The V and J genes are TRBV5-1 and TRBJ2-1, with a possible D match to TRBD2 (5 bases). CDR1 SGHRS and CDR2 YFSETQ come from the germline V gene. This CDR3 is 14 amino acids long. Trimming removed 2 bases from V and 4 bases from J, with 10 bases in between. The CDR3 DNA follows: TGCGCCAGCAGCTTAAGCGGACGATACAATGAGCAGTTCTTC. Its protein is CASSLSGRYNEQFF.

This clone was detected only a few times. The rearrangement joins TRBV6-2 or TRBV6-3 to TRBJ1-2; D remains ambiguous. The CDR3 totals 11 residues. Trimming left V 6 bases short and J 7 bases short, with 9 bases between. Germline lookup yields CDR1 MNHEY and CDR2 SVGEGT. CDR3 sequence: CASSTASGYTF. Written as DNA, the CDR3 is TGTGCCAGCAGCACAGCCTCTGGCTACACCTTC.

This clone was observed a few times. This chain connects TRBV4-2 to TRBJ1-5; tentatively, D is TRBD1 (6 bases). Looked up from germline, CDR1 is LGHNA and CDR2 is YNFKEQ. Trimming removed 4 bases from V and 5 bases from J, with 18 bases in between. This CDR3 spans 16 amino acids. The CDR3 DNA is TGTGCCAGCAGCCCTTCCACTTTTACAGGGCATCAGCCCCAGCATTTT. Its protein is CASSPSTFTGHQPQHF.

The V call is TRBV5-5, the J call TRBJ2-1, with TRBD2 as a possible D gene (5 bases). The V gene lost 5 bases and the J gene lost 9 bases, with 15 bases spanning the gap. The germline gives CDR1 SGHKS, CDR2 YYEKEE (reference sequence). This CDR3 spans 13 amino acids. The CDR3 spells CASRTLASGEQFF. CDR3 nucleotide sequence: TGTGCCAGCAGAACGTTAGCGTCCGGTGAGCAGTTCTTC.

The chain carries TRBV5-6 and TRBJ2-1; D is perhaps TRBD1 (6 bases). The germline V gene has CDR1 SGHDT and CDR2 YYEEEE. With 1 base removed from V and 9 bases from J, the gap between germline ends came to 17 bases. CDR3 length equals 15 residues. The CDR3 nucleotides are TGTGCCAGCAGCTTGTGGGGGCTGCCCGGACGTGAGCAGTTCTTC. Translating it yields CASSLWGLPGREQFF.

The chain employs TRBV2 and TRBJ2-7; 8 bases map to TRBD1. With 6 bases clipped from V and 2 bases from J, the junction kept 6 bases outside the gene matches. The CDR3 sequence is 14 residues long. Per germline, CDR1 SNHLY and CDR2 FYNNEI. The CDR3, as DNA: TGTGCCAGCAGGCCGGGACAGGCCCCCTACGAGCAGTACTTC. Residues: CASRPGQAPYEQYF.

V is TRBV7-2 and J is TRBJ2-5; TRBD2 agrees at 8 bases. Germline assignment: CDR1 SGHTA and CDR2 FQGNSA. The CDR3 loop spans 15 amino acids. V lost 6 bases to trimming and J lost 5 bases; unmatched junction nucleotides: 11. The CDR3 loop is CASSFLAGRMETQYF. The CDR3 DNA reads TGTGCCAGCAGTTTTTTAGCGGGAAGAATGGAGACCCAGTACTTC.

This chain joins TRBV28 and TRBJ1-1; D is unresolved. CDR3 length: 14 amino acids. Trimming left V 2 bases short and J 1 base short, with 8 bases between. The germline gives CDR1 MDHEN, CDR2 SYDVKM. The CDR3 sequence is CASSLPLSNTEAFF. CDR3 sequence (DNA): TGTGCCAGCAGTTTACCCCTCTCGAACACTGAAGCTTTCTTT.

The chain uses TRBV6-6 and TRBJ2-3; 7 nucleotides match TRBD1. Germline loops: CDR1 MNHNY, CDR2 SVGAGI (reference sequence). The CDR3 extends over 16 amino acids. V lost 2 bases and J lost 5; bases outside the gene matches: 10. The CDR3 loop reads CASSYPGQGVVDTQYF. CDR3 coding DNA: TGTGCCAGCAGTTACCCGGGGCAGGGGGTGGTAGATACGCAGTATTTT.

The gene calls are TRBV13 and TRBJ2-7, with 10 bases identical to TRBD2. This CDR3 is 16 amino acids long. V was clipped by 4 bases and J by 7 bases; unmatched bases: 13. Germline V gene lookup returns CDR1 PRHDT and CDR2 FYEKMQ (reference sequence). The CDR3 DNA follows: TGTGCCAGCAGCTCCGCCCGAGCGGGAGGGGTTAGGGAGCAGTACTTC. Protein: CASSSARAGGVREQYF.

The genes are TRBV19 and TRBJ2-2, with D possibly matching TRBD1 (6 bases). The CDR3 consists of 16 residues. Germline V gives CDR1 LNHDA, CDR2 SQIVND (reference sequence). Deletions cut 0 bases from V and 0 bases from J, with 8 bases between. The CDR3 nucleotides read TGTGCCAGTAGTATAGATGGGACAACGAACACCGGGGAGCTGTTTTTT. This sequence encodes CASSIDGTTNTGELFF.

This chain uses TRBV4-1 with TRBJ1-6; D is unresolved. V lost 5 bases and J lost 0, with 26 bases in between. CDR1 MGHRA and CDR2 YSYEKL come from the germline V gene. The CDR3 consists of 21 residues. The CDR3 DNA reads as TGCGCCAGCAGCGCCCAGCGAGGTGGCCATCAAAGTAGCTCCTATAATTCACCCCTCCACTTT. Amino acid sequence: CASSAQRGGHQSSSYNSPLHF.

The chain links TRBV12-3 or TRBV12-4 to TRBJ1-1, with D tentatively TRBD1 (6 bases). V shed 10 bases and J shed 1 base, with 13 bases lying between them. The CDR3 sequence is 13 residues long. In DNA, the CDR3 is TGTGCCACCGGGGGGCTTACGAACACTGAAGCTTTCTTT. Protein sequence: CATGGLTNTEAFF.

The chain employs TRBV14 and TRBJ2-7; a possible D gene is TRBD1 (6 bases). Germline V CDR1 and CDR2: SGHDN, FVKESK. The CDR3 has 16 residues. V was cut by 6 bases and J by 2 bases, with 20 bases left in between. The CDR3 loop reads CASSATGSLRPYEQYF. CDR3 in DNA: TGTGCCAGCAGTGCAACAGGGTCCCTAAGGCCCTACGAGCAGTACTTC.

The genes are TRBV4-2 and TRBJ2-1; possible D gene TRBD2, 5 bases. Trimming took off 6 bases at V and 10 bases at J, with 16 bases between the two ends. CDR1 and CDR2 from the germline V gene are LGHNA and YNFKEQ. This CDR3 is 13 amino acids long. The CDR3 sequence: CASSPEELREQFF. DNA of the CDR3: TGTGCCAGCAGTCCGGAGGAGCTACGAGAGCAGTTCTTC.

For this clone: Sequence at one end of the junction differs from germline and may be a read error. This CDR3 is also generated by other DNA sequences in the sample. The rearrangement joins TRBV10-3 to TRBJ2-7; 10 bases fit TRBD1. Germline assignment: CDR1 ENHRY and CDR2 SYGVKD. This CDR3 comprises 14 residues. The CDR3 spells CAIGRGQGSYEQYF. CDR3 sequence (DNA): TGTGCCATCGGAAGGGGACAGGGGAGCTACGAGCAGTACTTT.

This chain connects TRBV5-5 to TRBJ2-7; 12 bases agree with TRBD2. There are 17 residues in the CDR3. The J segment lost 0 bases and the V segment lost 4 bases, leaving 8 bases of the junction unmatched. Germline lookup yields CDR1 SGHKS and CDR2 YYEKEE (reference sequence). This CDR3 reads CASSLGLAGGISYEQYF. The CDR3 coding sequence is TGTGCCAGCAGCCTGGGGCTAGCGGGAGGGATCTCCTACGAGCAGTACTTC.